This entry is about one T cell receptor (beta chain). Its antigen has not been determined. No qualities accompany the bases; no much larger clone lies one base away. CDR1 and CDR2 are drawn from the germline V gene (reference sequence): LNHDA, SQIVND. Counted from cysteine to phenylalanine, this CDR3 has 15 amino acids. Only CDR3 DNA is held: 45 bases, read in frame from base 1. At the junction V is shortened by 3 bases and J by 6 bases; bases outside the gene matches: 6. The data are from a study of chemoradiotherapy in HPV16-positive cancers (dated by TCRdb to between 2021 and 2024). General notes on the study: Candidate HPV-specific T-cell clones and common TCR motifs were defined by functional T-cell assays performed on cells from two HPV16-positive patients. TCR repertoires from around 80 patients with HPV-related cancers were then used to track the candidate HPV-specific TCRs and motifs. The study asked whether T-cell immunity against the HPV oncoproteins E6 and E7 changes during chemoradiotherapy and whether it affects survival.

The research as a whole found: The functional definition of HPV-specific T cells was derived from only two HPV16-positive patients, and the survival association was reported for HPV16-positive patients. In HPV16-positive patients, expansion of HPV-responsive T cells during chemoradiotherapy was associated with improved recurrence-free survival. Expansion of candidate HPV-specific clones and E7-related TCR motifs was observed in the tumor microenvironment during treatment, whereas no such expansion was observed for non-HPV-specific T cells.

Because repertoires were sampled repeatedly during chemoradiotherapy, clonal expansion in the tumor microenvironment could be followed. Receptors were amplified or captured by the immunoSEQ multiplex PCR assay. TCRdb mirrors the immuneACCESS table, restricted to in-frame sequences. Some clones are absent from its copies; in checked studies, under half trace to an unresolved V gene, and the reason for the others is unknown. This sample gives thousands of clones in total; around 67% of them show up just once. Around 8.1% of the sample is held by the ten biggest clonotypes. This receptor chain uses TRBV19 and TRBJ2-2; 8 middle bases align to TRBD2. This material was acquired from a patient who underwent chemoradiotherapy. The sequence was collected from a human donor with HPV-associated anogenital cancer. The sequenced DNA: TGTGCCAGTAGTATCTCCGGGACTAGGGCCGGGGAGCTGTTTTTT. Its translation is CASSISGTRAGELFF.